This T cell receptor (beta chain) was sequenced during a study of T cells in Graves' hyperthyroidism and ophthalmopathy. Researchers took RNA transcripts and amplified the TCR beta CDR3 regions from them. When the TCR CDR3 underwent first-round RT-PCR, the HTBI primer set was used. Each CDR3 protein gets one entry after TCRdb re-called the multiplex PCR reads with MiXCR. The data show 20,000 to 30,000 distinct CDR3 sequences, about 49% seen once. Broader study findings: By a 13 V-J model, ophthalmopathy was set apart from stable hyperthyroidism.

This clonotype was recorded only once. What it binds is unknown. V lost 6 bases and J lost 2, with 16 bases in between. Germline V CDR1 and CDR2: SNHLY, FYNNEI. The CDR3 spans 15 residues. Ahead of any ophthalmopathy symptoms, the blood sample was obtained at the first diagnosis of hyperthyroidism. V and J are TRBV2 and TRBJ2-5; perhaps TRBD1 as D (5 bases). The clonotype comes from a woman aged 40 to 50 with Graves' hyperthyroidism that later progressed to Graves' ophthalmopathy. The source material was blood. This CDR3 reads CASSQDRILQETQYF. The DNA of the CDR3 is TGTGCCAGCAGCCAAGACAGAATCCTACAAGAGACCCAGTACTTC.